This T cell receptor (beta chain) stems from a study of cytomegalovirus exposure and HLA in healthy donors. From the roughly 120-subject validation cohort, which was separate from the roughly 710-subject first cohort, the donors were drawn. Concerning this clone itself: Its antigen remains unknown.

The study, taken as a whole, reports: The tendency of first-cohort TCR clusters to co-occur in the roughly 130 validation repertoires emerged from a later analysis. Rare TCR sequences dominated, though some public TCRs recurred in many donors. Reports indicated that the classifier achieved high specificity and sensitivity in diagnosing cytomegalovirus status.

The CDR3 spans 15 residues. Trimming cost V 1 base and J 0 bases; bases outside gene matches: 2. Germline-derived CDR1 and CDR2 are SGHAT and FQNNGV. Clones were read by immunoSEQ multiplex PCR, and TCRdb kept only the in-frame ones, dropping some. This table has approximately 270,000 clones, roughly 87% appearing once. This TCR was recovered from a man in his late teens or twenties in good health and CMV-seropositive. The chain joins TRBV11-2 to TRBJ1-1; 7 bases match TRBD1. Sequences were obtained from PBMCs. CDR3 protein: CASSLGRGMNTEAFF. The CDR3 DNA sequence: TGTGCCAGCAGCTTAGGCAGGGGGATGAACACTGAAGCTTTCTTT.